This section outlines one TCR beta chain sequence together with its context. What it recognizes is unknown. The CDR3 sequence is 15 residues long. The V gene lost 1 base and the J gene lost 2 bases, with 12 bases spanning the gap. CDR1 is WNHNN, CDR2 SYGVQD, per germline (reference sequence). Assay used: immunoSEQ multiplex PCR; TCRdb lists only in-frame clones, some missing. The repertoire holds 15,000 to 20,000 clones, with approximately 51% as singletons. The data originate from a study of radiation and T cells in renal cell carcinoma. Points from the study as a whole: Irradiated tumors held more dominant CDR3 motifs than control tumors. Top 100 clonotypes averaged about 50% in irradiated versus about 45% in nephrectomy-only tumors.

Treatment reported: 15 Gy SBRT to primary tumor, nephrectomy 4 weeks later. Nephrectomy followed 15 Gy stereotactic body radiation by 4 weeks. Sequenced here: tumor tissue, sampled from a patient whose treatment included radiotherapy and nephrectomy. The origin of this receptor is a woman aged 60-75 years with renal cell carcinoma. The J gene is TRBJ2-7, the V gene TRBV10-1; D is perhaps TRBD1 (5 bases). The CDR3 protein is CASSEWQGTTYEQYF. CDR3 nucleotide sequence: TGCGCCAGCAGTGAGTGGCAGGGAACTACCTACGAGCAGTACTTC.